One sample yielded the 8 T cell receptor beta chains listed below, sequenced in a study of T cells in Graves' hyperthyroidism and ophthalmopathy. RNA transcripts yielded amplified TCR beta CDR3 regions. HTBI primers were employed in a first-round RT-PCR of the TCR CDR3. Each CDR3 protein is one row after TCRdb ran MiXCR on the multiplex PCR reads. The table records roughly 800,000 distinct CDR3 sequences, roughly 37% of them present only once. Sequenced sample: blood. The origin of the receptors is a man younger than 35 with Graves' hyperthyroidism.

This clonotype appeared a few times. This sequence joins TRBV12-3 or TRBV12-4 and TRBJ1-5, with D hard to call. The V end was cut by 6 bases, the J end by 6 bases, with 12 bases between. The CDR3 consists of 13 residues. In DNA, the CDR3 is TGTGCCAGCAGCCGATACATCACTCAGCCCCAGCATTTT. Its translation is CASSRYITQPQHF.

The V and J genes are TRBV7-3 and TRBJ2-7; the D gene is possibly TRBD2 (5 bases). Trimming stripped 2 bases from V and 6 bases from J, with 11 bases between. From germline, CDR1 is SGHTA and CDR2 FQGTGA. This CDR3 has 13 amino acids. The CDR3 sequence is CASSLERRGEQYF. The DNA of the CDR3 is TGTGCCAGCAGCTTAGAGAGACGGGGCGAGCAGTACTTC.

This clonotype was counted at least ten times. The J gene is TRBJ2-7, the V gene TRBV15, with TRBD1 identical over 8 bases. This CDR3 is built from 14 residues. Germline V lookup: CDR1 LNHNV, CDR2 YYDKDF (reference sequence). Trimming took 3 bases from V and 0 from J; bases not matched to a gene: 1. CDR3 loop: CATSRTGDSYEQYF. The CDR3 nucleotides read TGTGCCACCAGCAGGACAGGGGACTCCTACGAGCAGTACTTC.

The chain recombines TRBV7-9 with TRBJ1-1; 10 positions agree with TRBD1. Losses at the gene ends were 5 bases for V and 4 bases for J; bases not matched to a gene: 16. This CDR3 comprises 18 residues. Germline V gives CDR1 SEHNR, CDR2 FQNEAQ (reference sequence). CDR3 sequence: CASSPYPPDRGLSTEAFF. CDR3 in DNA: TGTGCCAGCAGCCCCTACCCACCCGACAGGGGGCTGAGCACTGAAGCTTTCTTT. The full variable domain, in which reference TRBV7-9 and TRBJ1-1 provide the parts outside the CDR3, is DTGVSQNPRHKITKRGQNVTFRCDPISEHNRLYWYRQTLGQGPEFLTYFQNEAQLEKSRLLSDRFSAERPKGSFSTLEIQRTEQGDSAMYLCASSPYPPDRGLSTEAFFGQGTRLTVV.

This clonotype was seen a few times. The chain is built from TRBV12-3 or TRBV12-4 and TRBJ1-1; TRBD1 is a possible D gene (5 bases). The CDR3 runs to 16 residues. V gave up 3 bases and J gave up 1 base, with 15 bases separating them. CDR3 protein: CASSFRVRDSNTEAFF. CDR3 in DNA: TGTGCCAGCAGTTTTAGGGTGCGGGACTCGAACACTGAAGCTTTCTTT.

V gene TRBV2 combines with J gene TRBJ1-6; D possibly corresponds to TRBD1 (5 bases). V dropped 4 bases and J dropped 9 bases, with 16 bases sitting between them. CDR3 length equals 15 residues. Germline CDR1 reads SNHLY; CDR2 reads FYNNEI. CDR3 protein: CASSVRVGTSSPLHF. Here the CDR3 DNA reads TGTGCCAGCAGTGTCAGGGTGGGGACTAGTTCACCCCTCCACTTT.

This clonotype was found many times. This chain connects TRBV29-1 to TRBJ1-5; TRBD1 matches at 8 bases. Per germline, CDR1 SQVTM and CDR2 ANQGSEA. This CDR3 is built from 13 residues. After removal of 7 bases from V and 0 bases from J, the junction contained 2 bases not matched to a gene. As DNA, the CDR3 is TGCAGCGCGGGGACAGGTAGCAATCAGCCCCAGCATTTT. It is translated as CSAGTGSNQPQHF.

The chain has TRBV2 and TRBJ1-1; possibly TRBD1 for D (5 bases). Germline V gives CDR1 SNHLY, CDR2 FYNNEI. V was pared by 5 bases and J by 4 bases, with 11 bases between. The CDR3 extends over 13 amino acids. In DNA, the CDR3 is TGTGCCAGCAGTTCAGACAGTAGCACTGAAGCTTTCTTT. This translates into CASSSDSSTEAFF.